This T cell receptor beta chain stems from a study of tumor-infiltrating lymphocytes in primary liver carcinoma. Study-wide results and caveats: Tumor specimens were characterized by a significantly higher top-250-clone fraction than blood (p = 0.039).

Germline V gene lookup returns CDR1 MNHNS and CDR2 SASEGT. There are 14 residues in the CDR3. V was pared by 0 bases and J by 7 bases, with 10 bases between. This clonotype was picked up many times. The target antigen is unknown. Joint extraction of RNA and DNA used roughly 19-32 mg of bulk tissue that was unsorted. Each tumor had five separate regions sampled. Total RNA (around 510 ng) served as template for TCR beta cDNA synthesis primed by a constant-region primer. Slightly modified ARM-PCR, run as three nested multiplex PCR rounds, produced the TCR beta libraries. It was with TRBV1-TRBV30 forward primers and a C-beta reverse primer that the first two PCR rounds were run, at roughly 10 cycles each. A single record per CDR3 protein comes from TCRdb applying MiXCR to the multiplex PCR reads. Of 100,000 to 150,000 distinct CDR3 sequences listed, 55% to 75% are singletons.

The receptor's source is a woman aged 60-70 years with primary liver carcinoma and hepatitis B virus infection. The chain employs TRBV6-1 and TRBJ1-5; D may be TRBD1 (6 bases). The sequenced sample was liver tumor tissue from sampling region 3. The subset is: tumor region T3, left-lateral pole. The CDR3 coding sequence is TGTGCCAGCAGTGAAGCGTTAGGGGGACAGCCCCAGCATTTT. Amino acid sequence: CASSEALGGQPQHF.